The rows below give T cell receptor beta chains drawn from one sample of a study of T cells in Graves' hyperthyroidism and ophthalmopathy. TCRdb re-called the multiplex PCR reads through MiXCR, storing one row per CDR3 protein. Of approximately 400,000 distinct CDR3 sequences listed, 19% are singletons. The sample was blood. Receptors were obtained from a woman in her late teens or twenties with Graves' hyperthyroidism. Each CDR3 is given without its conserved first and last residue. A D gene is named only where the DNA matches it firmly.

V gene: TRBV4-2
D gene: .
J gene: TRBJ1-2
CDR3 protein: ASSQDQGNYGYT

V gene: TRBV27
D gene: .
J gene: TRBJ1-1
CDR3 protein: ASSLFTGITEAF

V gene: TRBV28
D gene: .
J gene: TRBJ2-7
CDR3 protein: ASNVGGAPLGQY

V gene: TRBV2
D gene: .
J gene: TRBJ1-5
CDR3 protein: ASARQGRELFSNQPQH

V gene: TRBV10-1
D gene: .
J gene: TRBJ2-7
CDR3 protein: ASSESMISYEQY

V gene: TRBV7-6
D gene: TRBD1
J gene: TRBJ2-5
CDR3 protein: ASSQPGQGVETQY

V gene: TRBV11-2
D gene: .
J gene: TRBJ2-6
CDR3 protein: ASSLERGRILLGANVLT

V gene: TRBV6-5
D gene: .
J gene: TRBJ2-5
CDR3 protein: ASSYSIWSGETQY

V gene: TRBV5-1
D gene: TRBD1
J gene: TRBJ1-5
CDR3 protein: ASSWTGFNQPQH

V gene: TRBV7-3
D gene: .
J gene: TRBJ1-1
CDR3 protein: ASSFTPRYRAGLNTEAF

V gene: TRBV5-1
D gene: .
J gene: TRBJ1-2
CDR3 protein: ASSLERYYGYT

V gene: TRBV7-8
D gene: .
J gene: TRBJ1-1
CDR3 protein: ASSAYRVMNTEAF

V gene: TRBV10-3
D gene: .
J gene: TRBJ1-2
CDR3 protein: AISVRTDFNYGYT

V gene: TRBV11-2
D gene: TRBD1
J gene: TRBJ2-5
CDR3 protein: ASSLAPGTVQETQY

V gene: TRBV6-1
D gene: TRBD2
J gene: TRBJ2-1
CDR3 protein: ASSVTSGPYNEQF

V gene: TRBV12-5
D gene: .
J gene: TRBJ2-7
CDR3 protein: ASGVEYEQY

V gene: TRBV3-1
D gene: .
J gene: TRBJ2-2
CDR3 protein: ASSQGGGLTGELF

V gene: TRBV20-1
D gene: TRBD1
J gene: TRBJ2-7
CDR3 protein: SARDLARGRVYEQY

V gene: TRBV20-1
D gene: .
J gene: TRBJ1-2
CDR3 protein: SALMRRDYGYT

V gene: TRBV27
D gene: TRBD1
J gene: TRBJ1-2
CDR3 protein: ASSPADRVTTIYGYT

V gene: TRBV7-9
D gene: TRBD2
J gene: TRBJ2-7
CDR3 protein: ASSPGEGRHEQY

V gene: TRBV2
D gene: .
J gene: TRBJ1-2
CDR3 protein: ASSEDSRSSSGYT

V gene: TRBV5-6
D gene: .
J gene: TRBJ1-1
CDR3 protein: ASSNLLTANTEAF

V gene: TRBV5-4
D gene: .
J gene: TRBJ1-1
CDR3 protein: ASSSGHPGGDTEAF

V gene: TRBV20-1
D gene: TRBD1
J gene: TRBJ1-2
CDR3 protein: SAPGQGPHYGYT

V gene: TRBV5-1
D gene: .
J gene: TRBJ1-5
CDR3 protein: ASSLTGEQPQH

V gene: TRBV28
D gene: TRBD2
J gene: TRBJ2-7
CDR3 protein: ASSRIAGGPYKQY

V gene: TRBV6-5
D gene: .
J gene: TRBJ1-2
CDR3 protein: ASSYVSGDGYT

V gene: TRBV30
D gene: .
J gene: TRBJ1-2
CDR3 protein: AWSAGGVGGYT

V gene: TRBV15
D gene: .
J gene: TRBJ1-1
CDR3 protein: ATSRIRNRVNTEAF

V gene: TRBV6-1
D gene: .
J gene: TRBJ2-2
CDR3 protein: ASSFPGQNTGELF

V gene: TRBV6-2/TRBV6-3
D gene: .
J gene: TRBJ2-7
CDR3 protein: ASSYSGTTNEQY

V gene: TRBV27
D gene: .
J gene: TRBJ2-7
CDR3 protein: ASSLKWDGGALGLYEQY

V gene: TRBV5-4
D gene: TRBD2
J gene: TRBJ2-7
CDR3 protein: ASSLAASGTSGGAWTYEQY

V gene: TRBV28
D gene: .
J gene: TRBJ1-1
CDR3 protein: ASSEEAPEAF

V gene: TRBV12-3/TRBV12-4
D gene: .
J gene: TRBJ2-5
CDR3 protein: ASSFELVETQY

V gene: TRBV27
D gene: TRBD2
J gene: TRBJ2-7
CDR3 protein: ASSRTSGGYEQY

V gene: TRBV7-8
D gene: .
J gene: TRBJ2-2
CDR3 protein: ASSLRADTGELF

V gene: TRBV6-1
D gene: .
J gene: TRBJ1-1
CDR3 protein: ASSHMPGRLNTEAF

V gene: TRBV7-9
D gene: .
J gene: TRBJ2-5
CDR3 protein: ASSPEGWRGGETQY

V gene: TRBV15
D gene: TRBD2
J gene: TRBJ2-7
CDR3 protein: ATSRGGLAGGWEQY

V gene: TRBV4-1
D gene: .
J gene: TRBJ2-2
CDR3 protein: ASSHRRNGELF

V gene: TRBV28
D gene: .
J gene: TRBJ1-6
CDR3 protein: ASSEVVSDSPLH

V gene: TRBV5-1
D gene: TRBD1
J gene: TRBJ1-1
CDR3 protein: ASSSAPGQMNTEAF

V gene: TRBV28
D gene: .
J gene: TRBJ1-2
CDR3 protein: ASSFLLDDYGYT

V gene: TRBV5-1
D gene: .
J gene: TRBJ2-2
CDR3 protein: ASSLHSGELF

V gene: TRBV20-1
D gene: .
J gene: TRBJ1-3
CDR3 protein: SARGPASMGNTIY

V gene: TRBV28
D gene: .
J gene: TRBJ1-2
CDR3 protein: ASYHPGTNYGYT